The next 30 T cell receptor beta chains were all read from a single sample in a study of T cells expressing NK-cell markers. TCRdb re-called the 5' RACE reads; one entry per CDR3 protein, DNA not given. The repertoire table contains hundreds of thousands of distinct CDR3 sequences. The sample comprised blood T cells: a sorted CD56 or NKG2C T cell subset, CD4+ or CD8+ T cells, or bulk PBMC T cells (not recorded which). These receptor sequences come from a man between 18 and 29 years old in good health.

V usage is TRBV12-3 or TRBV12-4 and J usage is TRBJ2-1; TCRdb calls TRBD2, which cannot be checked without DNA. The CDR3 spans 15 residues. CDR3 protein: CASSLGGRAWDEQFF.

The chain is built from TRBV7-9 and TRBJ2-3; TCRdb designates TRBD2, a call that cannot be tested without DNA. CDR1 SEHNR and CDR2 FQNEAQ come from the germline V gene (reference sequence). The CDR3 length is 17 residues. CDR3 loop: CASSLGSGAGGTDTQYF.

The J gene is TRBJ2-1, the V gene TRBV24-1; TCRdb's assignment of TRBD1 cannot be checked, as there is no DNA. There are 14 residues in the CDR3. The germline V gene encodes CDR1 KGHDR and CDR2 SFDVKD. CDR3 in amino acids: CATSGWDSHNEQFF.

The rearrangement links TRBV7-2 to TRBJ2-7; TCRdb selects TRBD2, and the lack of DNA leaves this call unchecked. Germline CDR1 SGHTA, CDR2 FQGNSA. CDR3 length equals 12 residues. CDR3 loop: CASSVLSGEQYF.

CDR3 amino acids: CSARGRKSTGELFF. J is TRBJ2-2 and V is TRBV20-1. CDR1 and CDR2 from the germline V gene are DFQATT and SNEGSKA (reference sequence). The CDR3 spans 14 residues.

V and J are TRBV20-1 and TRBJ1-2; TCRdb picks TRBD1, but there is no DNA to check that call. The germline V gene encodes CDR1 DFQATT and CDR2 SNEGSKA (reference sequence). CDR3 size: 13 residues. CDR3: CSARQGQGFGYTF.

The chain is built from TRBV19 and TRBJ2-1. Per germline, CDR1 LNHDA and CDR2 SQIVND (reference sequence). The CDR3 runs to 14 residues. CDR3: CASSIDGAHNEQFF.

V and J are TRBV12-3 or TRBV12-4 and TRBJ2-7; the D call of TRBD2 rests on TCRdb alone, since no DNA is present to check it. The CDR3 covers 17 residues. The chain's CDR3 is CASSLGLAGTKGNEQYF.

This chain links TRBV12-3 or TRBV12-4 with TRBJ2-3; TCRdb's D call of TRBD1 is untestable without DNA. The CDR3 is 15 residues long. This CDR3 is CASSFDRGNVDTQYF.

The chain joins TRBV6-5 to TRBJ1-1; TCRdb selects TRBD1, and the lack of DNA leaves this call unchecked. The CDR3 is 14 amino acids. Germline assignment: CDR1 MNHEY and CDR2 SVGAGI. The CDR3 spells CASKGGSRNTEAFF.

This chain connects TRBV12-3 or TRBV12-4 to TRBJ2-5; TCRdb outputs TRBD2, but without DNA this stays unchecked. The CDR3 extends over 16 amino acids. CDR3 residues: CASSRTSGLHQETQYF.

This chain uses TRBV20-1 with TRBJ2-5; there is no DNA to check the TCRdb D call of TRBD2. CDR1 and CDR2 (germline): DFQATT, SNEGSKA (reference sequence). The CDR3 sequence is 14 residues long. CDR3 residues: CSAQGLGGQETQYF.

The chain is built from TRBV2 and TRBJ1-5; TCRdb designates TRBD1, a call that cannot be tested without DNA. Germline-derived CDR1 and CDR2 are SNHLY and FYNNEI. This CDR3 is built from 16 residues. The CDR3 reads CASLLEQGMGNQPQHF. Together with reference TRBV2 and TRBJ1-5, the CDR3 gives the full variable domain: EPEVTQTPSHQVTQMGQEVILRCVPISNHLYFYWYRQILGQKVEFLVSFYNNEISEKSEIFDDQFSVERPDGSNFTLKIRSTKLEDSAMYFCASLLEQGMGNQPQHFGDGTRLSIL.

CDR3 residues: CSVEGAGGEAFF. The chain uses TRBV29-1 and TRBJ1-1; TCRdb lists TRBD1, though no DNA is available to test this call. The CDR3 sequence is 12 residues long. CDR1 and CDR2 (germline): SQVTM, ANQGSEA.

The chain has TRBV29-1 and TRBJ2-7; without DNA, the TCRdb call of TRBD1 cannot be checked. Germline V gene data show CDR1 as SQVTM and CDR2 as ANQGSEA. CDR3 size: 13 residues. This chain's CDR3 is CSVGTRKAYEQYF.

The chain uses TRBV12-3 or TRBV12-4 and TRBJ2-3; lacking DNA, the TRBD1 call made by TCRdb goes unchecked. There are 15 residues in the CDR3. CDR3 in amino acids: CASSYPGTATDTQYF.

The CDR3 sequence: CASARQGEAFF. The chain uses TRBV12-3 or TRBV12-4 and TRBJ1-1; there is no DNA to check the TCRdb D call of TRBD1. The CDR3 is 11 amino acids.

V gene TRBV9 combines with J gene TRBJ1-3; TCRdb's D call, TRBD1, is unchecked because there is no DNA. Germline V CDR1 and CDR2: SGDLS, YYNGEE. This CDR3 spans 15 amino acids. The CDR3 reads CASSVGQGAGNTIYF.

The CDR3 reads CASRWDRGDEKLFF. The V call is TRBV6-1, the J call TRBJ1-4; no DNA is available, so the TRBD1 call from TCRdb remains unchecked. The CDR3 consists of 14 residues. CDR1 and CDR2 (germline): MNHNS, SASEGT.

J is TRBJ1-2 and V is TRBV20-1. The CDR3 sequence is 12 residues long. Germline lookup yields CDR1 DFQATT and CDR2 SNEGSKA (reference sequence). The CDR3 region is CSASLNRAGYTF.

V gene TRBV6-5 combines with J gene TRBJ2-2; no DNA is available, so the TRBD1 call from TCRdb remains unchecked. The CDR3 runs to 16 residues. Germline V CDR1 and CDR2: MNHEY, SVGAGI. CDR3 amino acids: CASSYSTHRDTGELFF.

This chain joins TRBV24-1 and TRBJ2-2. CDR1 and CDR2 (germline): KGHDR, SFDVKD. There are 17 residues in the CDR3. CDR3 region: CATSDLAITPNTGELFF.

The rearrangement uses TRBV15 and TRBJ1-1; the D call of TRBD1 rests on TCRdb alone, since no DNA is present to check it. The CDR3 loop spans 16 amino acids. Per germline, CDR1 LNHNV and CDR2 YYDKDF (reference sequence). This CDR3 is CATSRDIVAGTTEAFF.

The chain uses TRBV11-2 and TRBJ2-7; without DNA, the TCRdb call of TRBD1 cannot be checked. The germline gives CDR1 SGHAT, CDR2 FQNNGV. This CDR3 has 15 amino acids. The CDR3 sequence is CASSLVLGTLYEQYF.

The chain recombines TRBV28 with TRBJ2-7; the TCRdb D gene call, TRBD2, has no DNA to confirm it. CDR3 length: 16 residues. From germline, CDR1 is MDHEN and CDR2 SYDVKM. The CDR3 protein is CASSWTTSGTTYEQYF.

The rearrangement uses TRBV4-3 and TRBJ1-1; lacking DNA, the TRBD1 call made by TCRdb goes unchecked. The CDR3 is made up of 15 amino acids. The germline V gene encodes CDR1 LGHNA and CDR2 YSLEER. CDR3 loop: CASSQDGPPSTEAFF.

V usage is TRBV10-3 and J usage is TRBJ2-3; TCRdb selects TRBD2, and the lack of DNA leaves this call unchecked. The CDR3 is 13 residues long. CDR1 is ENHRY and CDR2 is SYGVKD in the germline V gene. The CDR3 loop is CASGREGADTQYF.

The V and J genes are TRBV11-1 and TRBJ1-3. Germline assignment: CDR1 SGHAT and CDR2 FQDESV (reference sequence). The length of the CDR3 is 18 residues. The CDR3 loop is CASRASGSPPVSGNTIYF.

The rearrangement links TRBV7-2 to TRBJ1-6. The CDR3 is 15 amino acids. Germline V gives CDR1 SGHTA, CDR2 FQGNSA. The CDR3 loop reads CASSYRGPFNSPLHF.

The rearrangement links TRBV7-2 to TRBJ1-1; TCRdb selects TRBD1, and the lack of DNA leaves this call unchecked. This CDR3 has 14 amino acids. In germline, CDR1 is SGHTA, CDR2 FQGNSA. CDR3 sequence: CASSLGREDTEAFF.